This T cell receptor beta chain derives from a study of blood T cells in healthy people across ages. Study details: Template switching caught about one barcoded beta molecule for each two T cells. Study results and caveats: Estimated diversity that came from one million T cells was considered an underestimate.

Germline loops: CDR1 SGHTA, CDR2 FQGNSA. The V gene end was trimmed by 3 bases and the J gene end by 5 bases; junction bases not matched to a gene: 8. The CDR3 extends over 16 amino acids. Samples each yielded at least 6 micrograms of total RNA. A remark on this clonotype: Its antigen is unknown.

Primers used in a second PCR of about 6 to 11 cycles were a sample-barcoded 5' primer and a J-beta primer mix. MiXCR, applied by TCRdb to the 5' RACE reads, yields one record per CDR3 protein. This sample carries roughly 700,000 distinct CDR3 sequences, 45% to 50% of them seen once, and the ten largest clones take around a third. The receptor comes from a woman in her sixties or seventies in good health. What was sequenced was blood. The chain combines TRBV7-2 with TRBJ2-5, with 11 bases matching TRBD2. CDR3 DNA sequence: TGTGCCAGCAGCTTCGCTGTAGCGGGAGGGACGGAGACCCAGTACTTC. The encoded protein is CASSFAVAGGTETQYF.